This entry lists 31 T cell receptor beta chains sequenced from one sample in a study of blood T cells in healthy people across ages (dated by TCRdb to between 2015 and 2017). The library came from 5' RACE. These reads were obtained on an Illumina HiSeq 2500. A second roughly 6 to 12 cycle PCR used a sample-barcoded 5' primer and a J-beta primer mix. TCRdb reran the public reads through fastp at Q25 and MiXCR, keeping productive beta chains. Here each entry gathers all rows of one CDR3 protein and keeps the most common genes and DNA. The sample table holds 870,000 or so distinct CDR3 sequences, of which 29% were seen once. The ten largest clones add up to roughly 17% of the sample. Source material: blood. All receptors come from a woman of 80 years or more in good health.

This clonotype was recorded at least ten times. The rearrangement uses TRBV9 and TRBJ2-1; TRBD2 matches 9 bases. Germline CDR1 is SGDLS and CDR2 is YYNGEE. After removal of 0 bases from V and 0 bases from J, the junction contained 7 bases not matched to a gene. CDR3 length: 18 amino acids. The CDR3 sequence: CASSVGSLAGNSYNEQFF. CDR3 DNA: TGTGCCAGCAGCGTAGGATCCCTAGCGGGGAACTCCTACAATGAGCAGTTCTTC.

This clonotype was picked up a small number of times. This rearrangement joins TRBV27 to TRBJ2-7; TRBD1 agrees at 8 bases. The CDR3 length is 13 residues. Germline V lookup: CDR1 MNHEY, CDR2 SMNVEV (reference sequence). With 6 bases clipped from V and 7 bases from J, the junction kept 8 bases outside the gene matches. The CDR3 DNA sequence: TGTGCCAGCAGGCGGACAGGGACTGGGGAGCAGTACTTC. It translates to CASRRTGTGEQYF.

This clonotype appeared many times. This sequence joins TRBV12-3 or TRBV12-4 and TRBJ2-1; 8 bases match TRBD2. The CDR3 length is 14 residues. With 5 bases clipped from V and 8 bases from J, the junction kept 8 bases outside the gene matches. The CDR3 region is CASSPSGGPYEQFF. The DNA of the CDR3 is TGTGCCAGCAGTCCCAGCGGGGGCCCCTATGAGCAGTTCTTC.

As regards this clonotype: This sequence may be a read error, since a much larger clone differs from it by one base. The chain has TRBV20-1 and TRBJ2-1, with TRBD2 matching over 9 bases. The germline gives CDR1 DFQATT, CDR2 SNEGSKA (reference sequence). This CDR3 has 16 amino acids. DNA for the CDR3: TGCAGTGCGGTAGCGGGGGCCCAGAGCTCCCACAATGAGCAGTTCTTC. The encoded protein is CSAVAGAQSSHNEQFF.

The genes are TRBV4-1 and TRBJ1-4; 8 bases are shared with TRBD1. CDR1 and CDR2 (germline): MGHRA, YSYEKL. The CDR3 is made up of 19 amino acids. J gave up 0 bases and V 4 bases, and 13 bases lay outside the gene matches. CDR3 loop: CASSPPQRTGTSTNEKLFF. As DNA, the CDR3 is TGCGCCAGCAGCCCACCCCAAAGGACAGGGACGTCAACTAATGAAAAACTGTTTTTT.

This clonotype was seen repeatedly, ten times or more. The chain employs TRBV20-1 and TRBJ2-3; D is uncertain. Germline V CDR1 and CDR2: DFQATT, SNEGSKA (reference sequence). The CDR3 covers 12 residues. V lost 5 bases and J lost 2, with 8 bases in between. The CDR3 loop reads CSAPRVTDTQYF. CDR3 sequence (DNA): TGCAGTGCTCCTAGGGTCACAGATACGCAGTATTTT.

In its sample, this clonotype was seen many times. In DNA, the CDR3 is TGCAGTGCTCTTAGCGGGGGGGCCGTGGGTGAGCAGTTCTTC. Translated, it gives CSALSGGAVGEQFF. The gene calls are TRBV20-1 and TRBJ2-1, with TRBD2 matching 11 bases. The CDR3 contains 14 residues. Trimming cost V 5 bases and J 9 bases; bases outside gene matches: 9. Germline CDR1 reads DFQATT; CDR2 reads SNEGSKA (reference sequence).

About this clonotype: One base away lies a much larger clone, so this may be a sequencing read error. The chain couples TRBV6-2 or TRBV6-3 to TRBJ1-5; no definite D call. The CDR3 is made up of 15 amino acids. CDR1 and CDR2 (germline): MNHEY, SVGEGT. Trimming stripped 2 bases from V and 0 bases from J, with 8 bases between. CDR3 sequence: CASSYRETSNQPQHF. CDR3 in DNA: TGTGCCAGCAGTTACAGGGAAACTAGCAATCAGCCCCAGCATTTT.

Comment on this clonotype: This may be a read error, as it is one base from a much larger clone. The rearrangement uses TRBV20-1 and TRBJ2-1, with TRBD2 as a possible D gene (5 bases). The J call may be in error: the DNA end matches TRBJ2-7 better. The length of the CDR3 is 14 residues. Germline CDR1 reads DFQATT; CDR2 reads SNEGSKA (reference sequence). In DNA form, the CDR3 reads TGCAGTGCTAGGAGCGGAGACTCCTACAATGAGCAGTACTTC. Translating it yields CSARSGDSYNEQYF.

Comments on this clonotype: A much larger clone lies a single base off, so this may be a read error. The chain has TRBV6-5 and TRBJ1-2; 7 nucleotides agree with TRBD1. The length of the CDR3 is 14 residues. Germline values: CDR1 MNHEY, CDR2 SVGAGI. Written as DNA, the CDR3 is TGTACCAGCAGCCCCGGGACAGACAGAGTTCGCTACACCTTC. The encoded protein is CTSSPGTDRVRYTF.

This clonotype was seen repeatedly, ten times or more. The chain uses TRBV6-1 and TRBJ2-5; D is unresolved. The CDR3 spans 13 residues. Trimming removed 6 bases at V and 1 base at J, with 9 bases between. Germline lookup yields CDR1 MNHNS and CDR2 SASEGT. This chain's CDR3 is CASRLGTQETQYF. The CDR3 nucleotides read TGTGCCAGCAGATTAGGCACCCAAGAGACCCAGTACTTC.

The V and J genes are TRBV20-1 and TRBJ1-2, with 7 bases lining up with TRBD1. The CDR3 spans 13 residues. In germline, CDR1 is DFQATT, CDR2 SNEGSKA (reference sequence). V lost 5 bases and J lost 4; bases outside the gene matches: 7. The CDR3 DNA follows: TGCAGTGCTGCGGACAGGCGGAGCTATGGCTACACCTTC. Its translation is CSAADRRSYGYTF.

The chain has TRBV4-3 and TRBJ1-2; maybe TRBD1 (6 bases). The ends were cut back, 8 bases at V and 4 bases at J, with 14 bases in the middle. CDR1 is LGHNA and CDR2 is YSLEER in the germline V gene. The CDR3 spans 13 residues. The CDR3 here is CASSADSTYGYTF. The CDR3 nucleotides read TGCGCCAGCTCCGCGGACAGCACCTATGGCTACACCTTC.

This clonotype was seen more than once but under ten times. V gene TRBV20-1 combines with J gene TRBJ2-1; 12 nucleotides align to TRBD2. This CDR3 region has 16 residues. Germline lookup yields CDR1 DFQATT and CDR2 SNEGSKA (reference sequence). V lost 6 bases and J lost 8; bases outside the gene matches: 14. Here the CDR3 reads CSAPNPLAGGHHEQFF. The CDR3, as DNA: TGCAGTGCCCCAAACCCCCTAGCGGGGGGGCACCATGAGCAGTTCTTC.

This clonotype was observed at least ten times. The chain joins TRBV20-1 to TRBJ2-7; D may be TRBD2 (6 bases). Trimming left V 1 base short and J 3 bases short, with 16 bases between. The CDR3 has 15 amino acids. Germline V CDR1 and CDR2: DFQATT, SNEGSKA (reference sequence). The CDR3 here is CSARAWGVVIYEQYF. The CDR3 nucleotides read TGCAGTGCTAGAGCCTGGGGGGTGGTGATCTACGAGCAGTACTTC.

The table lists this clonotype with a few counts. The chain is built from TRBV20-1 and TRBJ1-1; TRBD1 aligns across 9 bases. Germline values: CDR1 DFQATT, CDR2 SNEGSKA (reference sequence). J lost 3 bases, V lost 3 bases, and 8 bases had no gene match. The CDR3 has 15 residues. The CDR3 DNA reads as TGCAGTGCTAGTAAAACAGGGGGCGCGTACACTGAAGCTTTCTTT. This gives the protein CSASKTGGAYTEAFF.

This clonotype was seen only a few times. The gene calls are TRBV4-3 and TRBJ1-4; 8 positions match TRBD1. The CDR3 totals 16 residues. V shed 3 bases and J 4 bases; nucleotides not matched to a gene: 7. Germline loops: CDR1 LGHNA, CDR2 YSLEER. CDR3 bases: TGCGCCAGCAGCCAGGGAGACAGGGGAAGTAATGAAAAACTGTTTTTT. It yields the protein CASSQGDRGSNEKLFF.

CDR3 amino acids: CASSQHSAEPQHF. The CDR3 DNA sequence: TGTGCCAGCAGCCAACACTCGGCGGAGCCCCAGCATTTT. The V and J genes are TRBV3-1 and TRBJ1-5, with unresolved D. The germline V gene encodes CDR1 LGHDT and CDR2 YNNKEL (reference sequence). This CDR3 region has 13 residues. Trimming shortened V by 2 bases and J by 8 bases, and 10 bases separated the two germline ends.

This clonotype was detected ten times or more. V usage is TRBV12-3 or TRBV12-4 and J usage is TRBJ2-7; 8 bases align to TRBD1. The V and J ends lost 7 bases and 7 bases, in that order; junction bases with no gene match: 9. The CDR3 totals 13 residues. The CDR3 DNA is TGTGCCAGCATGGTTCAGGGGGCGCGGGAGCAGTACTTC. It codes for CASMVQGAREQYF.

This sequence joins TRBV21-1 and TRBJ1-6. TRBV21-1 is labeled a pseudogene. The length of the CDR3 is 18 residues. The DNA of the CDR3 is TGTGCCAGCAGCAAAGGGAAAACGGATAGCTCCTATAATTCACCCCTCCACTTT. The encoded protein is CASSKGKTDSSYNSPLHF.

This clonotype was counted at least ten times. The rearrangement joins TRBV20-1 to TRBJ2-1; 12 bases agree with TRBD2. V lost 7 bases to trimming and J lost 5 bases; unmatched junction nucleotides: 12. The CDR3 is 16 amino acids. CDR1 and CDR2 (germline): DFQATT, SNEGSKA (reference sequence). The CDR3, as DNA: TGCAGTGTTCTAGCGGGGGGGCCTCGACGGGACAATGAGCAGTTCTTC. This sequence encodes CSVLAGGPRRDNEQFF.

The V gene is TRBV9, the J gene TRBJ2-4, with D perhaps TRBD1 (6 bases). The J call may be in error: the DNA end matches TRBJ2-5 better. The CDR3 loop spans 17 amino acids. The germline V gene has CDR1 SGDLS and CDR2 YYNGEE. Here the CDR3 DNA reads TGTGCCAGCAGCGCTCAGCAGGGGACCTCGCCACAAGAGACCCAGTACTTC. This sequence encodes CASSAQQGTSPQETQYF.

This clonotype was picked up a small number of times. The V and J genes are TRBV7-2 and TRBJ2-3, with 9 nucleotides matching TRBD2. The CDR3 has 17 amino acids. V shed 1 base and J 2 bases; nucleotides not matched to a gene: 7. The germline gives CDR1 SGHTA, CDR2 FQGNSA. The CDR3 spells CASSLVASGANTDTQYF. CDR3 coding DNA: TGTGCCAGCAGCTTAGTGGCTAGCGGGGCCAACACAGATACGCAGTATTTT.

As concerns this clonotype: A much larger clone lies a single base off, so this may be a read error. The chain employs TRBV2 and TRBJ2-5; 7 bases map to TRBD1. Germline CDR1 is SNHLY and CDR2 is FYNNEI. This CDR3 is built from 15 residues. V dropped 1 base and J dropped 11; count of bases not matched to a gene: 13. The CDR3 bases are TGTGCCAGCAGTGAAGTACAGGGGATAGGGAATGAGCAGTACTTC. Its translation: CASSEVQGIGNEQYF.

The chain recombines TRBV6-2 or TRBV6-3 with TRBJ2-3; 11 bases align to TRBD2. The CDR3 is 14 amino acids. Germline V CDR1 and CDR2: MNHEY, SVGEGT. V shed 6 bases and J 9 bases; nucleotides not matched to a gene: 8. Here the CDR3 DNA reads TGTGCCAGCAGCTTTAGCGGGGGGGCACAGACGCAGTATTTT. This encodes CASSFSGGAQTQYF.

For the CDR3, the DNA is TGCAGTGCTAGAGCCCCTTGGGGGACAGGCGCGGTCGCTAGCAATCAGCCCCAGCATTTT. Residues: CSARAPWGTGAVASNQPQHF. The rearrangement joins TRBV20-1 to TRBJ1-5, with 8 nucleotides matching TRBD1. V lost 1 base to trimming and J lost 0 bases; unmatched junction nucleotides: 17. The germline CDR1 and CDR2 sequences are DFQATT and SNEGSKA (reference sequence). The CDR3 spans 20 residues.

In this sample, this clonotype turned up many times. V gene TRBV7-2 combines with J gene TRBJ2-3; D not resolved. V was trimmed by 0 bases and J by 2 bases, leaving 3 bases between them. CDR1 and CDR2 from the germline V gene are SGHTA and FQGNSA. This CDR3 contains 13 residues. Here the CDR3 reads CASSLADTDTQYF. Here the CDR3 DNA reads TGTGCCAGCAGCTTAGCGGACACAGATACGCAGTATTTT.

This sequence joins TRBV6-1 and TRBJ2-3, with D possibly TRBD2 on 6 matching bases. CDR3 length: 15 amino acids. Germline V gene sequence: CDR1 MNHNS, CDR2 SASEGT. Trimming shortened V by 3 bases and J by 0 bases, and 10 bases separated the two germline ends. The CDR3 loop reads CASSDEAGSTDTQYF. As DNA, the CDR3 is TGTGCCAGCAGTGACGAGGCGGGAAGCACAGATACGCAGTATTTT.

The chain uses TRBV29-1 and TRBJ2-7; D not resolved. The CDR3 runs 12 residues. The germline CDR1 and CDR2 sequences are SQVTM and ANQGSEA. Trimming left V 5 bases short and J 2 bases short, with 10 bases between. The CDR3 sequence is CSVLYSPYEQYF. For the CDR3, the DNA is TGCAGCGTTCTTTACAGTCCCTACGAGCAGTACTTC.

This clonotype has just a few counts. J is TRBJ2-2 and V is TRBV6-7; D is possibly TRBD1 (5 bases). TRBV6-7 is recorded as an ORF, its role being uncertain. The CDR3 is made up of 15 amino acids. Trimming took 2 bases from V and 0 from J, leaving 7 bases between them. The CDR3, as DNA: TGTGCCAGCAGTTACGGGGCAGCGAACACCGGGGAGCTGTTTTTT. Protein sequence: CASSYGAANTGELFF.

On this clonotype: This may stem from a read error, because a much larger clone lies one nucleotide away. The chain recombines TRBV30 with TRBJ2-7; D could derive from TRBD1 or TRBD2 (5 bases each). The germline V gene has CDR1 GTSNPN and CDR2 SVGIG (reference sequence). V was pared by 5 bases and J by 1 base, with 15 bases between. CDR3 length: 14 residues. CDR3 region: CAWSPGRSSYEQYF. In DNA, the CDR3 is TGTGCCTGGTCGCCGGGACGGAGTTCCTACGAGCAGTACTTC.